This entry is about one T cell receptor beta chain. This specimen comes from a study of blood T cell repertoires in COVID-19. About the study: Acute and convalescent COVID-19 specimens originated in the United States, Italy and Spain. In each case, the material was cDNA or gDNA derived from T cells, B-cell-depleted T cells, or PBMCs.

The CDR3 is 14 amino acids. V lost 5 bases and J 6 bases, leaving 16 bases between the germline ends. Germline CDR1 reads LNHDA; CDR2 reads SQIVND (reference sequence). Authors' methods: Amplification with reference gene primers provided the estimates of nucleated cell counts. Produced via immunoSEQ multiplex PCR; TCRdb's table is partial and in-frame only. That table supplies the V and J calls and clone size; D and trimming were determined from the DNA. The sample holds a few hundred thousand clones; more than 70% are singletons and the top ten take 5% to 7.5%. The rearrangement joins TRBV19 to TRBJ1-1; the D gene is possibly TRBD1 (6 bases). Material for sequencing was peripheral blood. This clonotype was sampled from a young man who had recovered from COVID-19. CDR3 region: CASSSQGPAAEAFF. The CDR3 region has the DNA TGTGCCAGTAGTTCACAGGGACCGGCGGCTGAAGCTTTCTTT.